These 27 T cell receptor beta chains originate from one sample sequenced in a study of human T cells and chemical hapten exposure. Time point denoted: pre-sensitization, week 0. Regarding treatment: therapeutic diphenylcyclopropenone sensitization with weekly scalp DPC. TCRdb independently ran MiXCR on the RACE reads; one entry per CDR3 protein. The sample holds some 400,000 distinct CDR3 sequences, approximately 5.1% seen once. The material sequenced was whole blood, taken in connection with sensitization to the hapten diphenylcyclopropenone (DPC). The receptors come from a woman in her 50s with alopecia areata. Some clones in this sample may be carry-over from other donors' samples.

This rearrangement joins TRBV20-1 to TRBJ2-5, with a tentative D call TRBD2 (5 bases). Germline V CDR1 and CDR2: DFQATT, SNEGSKA (reference sequence). The CDR3 covers 15 residues. Trimming pared 3 bases from V and 0 bases from J, leaving 14 bases between. CDR3 residues: CSASSDRWYQETQYF. The CDR3 nucleotides read TGCAGTGCTAGTAGCGACCGATGGTACCAAGAGACCCAGTACTTC.

This clonotype came up many times. This chain connects TRBV9 to TRBJ2-3, with 10 bases identical to TRBD2. Per the germline V gene, CDR1 is SGDLS and CDR2 is YYNGEE. The CDR3 sequence is 15 residues long. The V and J ends lost 4 bases and 3 bases, in that order; junction bases with no gene match: 5. The CDR3 DNA sequence: TGTGCCAGCAGCACCGGGACTAGCGCGACAGATACGCAGTATTTT. Protein product: CASSTGTSATDTQYF.

This clonotype was detected a few times. In DNA form, the CDR3 reads TGTGCCAGCAGCTACCCCCTTCGGCGGGAGACCTACAATGAGCAGTTCTTC. Its translation is CASSYPLRRETYNEQFF. The rearrangement uses TRBV7-2 and TRBJ2-1; 7 bases map to TRBD2. The V and J ends lost 4 bases and 2 bases, in that order; junction bases with no gene match: 11. The germline V gene encodes CDR1 SGHTA and CDR2 FQGNSA. This CDR3 is built from 17 residues.

This clonotype was recorded a few times. This rearrangement joins TRBV3-1 to TRBJ1-2, with D uncertain. The germline V gene encodes CDR1 LGHDT and CDR2 YNNKEL (reference sequence). V gave up 1 base and J gave up 4 bases, with 7 bases separating them. The CDR3 covers 13 residues. CDR3 loop: CASSQGPGYGYTF. The DNA for the CDR3 is TGTGCCAGCAGCCAAGGCCCCGGCTATGGCTACACCTTC.

This sequence joins TRBV7-2 and TRBJ1-1; 9 bases match TRBD1. Germline V lookup: CDR1 SGHTA, CDR2 FQGNSA. V trimming: 11 bases; J trimming: 1 base; junction bases outside the gene matches: 5. CDR3 length: 13 amino acids. The CDR3 region has the DNA TGTGCCGGTCCGGGACAGGGGAACACTGAAGCTTTCTTT. This sequence encodes CAGPGQGNTEAFF. The variable domain in full, completed from reference TRBV7-2 and TRBJ1-1, reads GAGVSQSPSNKVTEKGKDVELRCDPISGHTALYWYRQSLGQGLEFLIYFQGNSAPDKSGLPSDRFSAERTGGSVSTLTIQRTQQEDSAVYLCAGPGQGNTEAFFGQGTRLTVV.

This clonotype was counted many times. A read error may account for a junction end that differs from germline. This chain connects TRBV5-1 to TRBJ1-5; D gene ambiguous. The CDR3 totals 13 residues. CDR1 SGHRS and CDR2 YFSETQ come from the germline V gene. The CDR3 spells CASSLGGGQPQHF. The CDR3 region has the DNA TGTGCCAGCAGCTTAGGAGGAGGTCAGCCCCAGCATTTT.

This clonotype has a count of ten or more. This chain links TRBV7-2 with TRBJ2-3; 10 nucleotides match TRBD2. J lost 0 bases, V lost 5 bases, and 14 bases had no gene match. Germline CDR1 reads SGHTA; CDR2 reads FQGNSA. This CDR3 spans 19 amino acids. The CDR3 nucleotides are TGTGCCAGCAGCCTTAAGACCCTTAGCGGGGGGCCAAGCACAGATACGCAGTATTTT. It translates to CASSLKTLSGGPSTDTQYF.

A few counts support this clonotype. This rearrangement joins TRBV5-6 to TRBJ2-1; tentative D call: TRBD2 (8 bases). V lost 7 bases and J lost 6, with 20 bases in between. Germline V lookup: CDR1 SGHDT, CDR2 YYEEEE. There are 15 residues in the CDR3. The CDR3 nucleotides read TGTGCCAGCCAGATAGCGGGACAGCGCGGCAATGAGCAGTTCTTC. Translating gives CASQIAGQRGNEQFF.

This clonotype has ten or more counts. This chain links TRBV7-2 with TRBJ1-1, with 9 bases lining up with TRBD1. J lost 0 bases, V lost 7 bases, and 3 bases had no gene match. This CDR3 has 14 residues. Looked up from germline, CDR1 is SGHTA and CDR2 is FQGNSA. CDR3 sequence (DNA): TGTGCCAGCATCAACAGGGGGCTGAACACTGAAGCTTTCTTT. Protein product: CASINRGLNTEAFF.

The chain links TRBV5-4 to TRBJ2-7; D call uncertain. This CDR3 is built from 14 residues. From germline, CDR1 is SGHNT and CDR2 YYREEE (reference sequence). Trimming stripped 4 bases from V and 0 bases from J, with 11 bases between. The CDR3 reads CASSRDPTSYEQYF. The CDR3 bases are TGTGCCAGCAGCCGAGACCCGACCTCCTACGAGCAGTACTTC.

Details on this clonotype: A read error may be the cause here, since a much bigger clone is one base away. CDR3 loop: CASSYGRPVSGNTTYF. DNA for the CDR3: TGTGCCAGCAGTTATGGCAGGCCCGTCTCTGGAAACACCACATATTTT. V gene TRBV6-5 combines with J gene TRBJ1-3, with D uncertain. Looked up from germline, CDR1 is MNHEY and CDR2 is SVGAGI. The CDR3 is 16 amino acids.

The chain employs TRBV5-1 and TRBJ2-7; the match to TRBD2 covers 16 bases. V lost 4 bases to trimming and J lost 2 bases; unmatched junction nucleotides: 15. The length of the CDR3 is 20 residues. Germline CDR1 is SGHRS and CDR2 is YFSETQ. Written as DNA, the CDR3 is TGCGCCAGCAGCGGAACCGGGACTAGCGGGGGGGTCCGGAGAACCTACGAGCAGTACTTC. Translation: CASSGTGTSGGVRRTYEQYF.

This clonotype was seen a handful of times. The chain carries TRBV27 and TRBJ1-4, with unresolved D. Germline CDR1 and CDR2: MNHEY and SMNVEV (reference sequence). V lost 4 bases and J lost 8, with 14 bases in between. The CDR3 runs 14 residues. The CDR3 DNA sequence: TGTGCCAGCAGTTCACTACCCGTAGGGGAAAAACTGTTTTTT. Protein product: CASSSLPVGEKLFF.

Many counts were recorded for this clonotype. The rearrangement uses TRBV7-9 and TRBJ2-3, with 13 bases identical to TRBD2. V lost 5 bases and J lost 4; bases outside the gene matches: 9. The V gene's germline CDR1 is SEHNR and CDR2 FQNEAQ (reference sequence). The CDR3 has 17 amino acids. In DNA, the CDR3 is TGTGCCAGCAGCCCCCGGACTAGCGGGAGTCCTGCAGATACGCAGTATTTT. Translating gives CASSPRTSGSPADTQYF.

This chain links TRBV20-1 with TRBJ2-1; 10 bases agree with TRBD2. The V segment lost 1 base and the J segment 8 bases; nucleotides outside the gene matches: 5. This CDR3 spans 14 amino acids. Germline V gene sequence: CDR1 DFQATT, CDR2 SNEGSKA (reference sequence). Written as DNA, the CDR3 is TGCAGTGCTAGAGGAGCGGGAGGGGGGCATGAGCAGTTCTTC. Residues: CSARGAGGGHEQFF.

Many counts were recorded for this clonotype. This chain joins TRBV6-6 and TRBJ2-7; 7 nucleotides line up with TRBD2. V gave up 8 bases and J gave up 6 bases; unmatched junction bases: 7. CDR3 length: 12 residues. Germline V CDR1 and CDR2: MNHNY, SVGAGI (reference sequence). The CDR3 DNA is TGTGCCAGCGGGAGGGGCGGCGGCGAGCAGTACTTC. It codes for CASGRGGGEQYF.

This clonotype was found many times. This rearrangement joins TRBV6-6 to TRBJ2-3; D is perhaps TRBD1 (7 bases). V was pared by 4 bases and J by 5 bases, with 10 bases between. The CDR3 sequence is 13 residues long. Germline CDR1 and CDR2: MNHNY and SVGAGI (reference sequence). CDR3 nucleotide sequence: TGTGCCAGCAGTTGGCAGGGGGGAGATACGCAGTATTTT. Protein sequence: CASSWQGGDTQYF.

In this sample, this clonotype turned up a few times. The V gene is TRBV9, the J gene TRBJ1-1; TRBD1 matches at 8 bases. Trimming took 3 bases from V and 4 from J; bases not matched to a gene: 8. The CDR3 spans 15 residues. CDR1 and CDR2 from the germline V gene are SGDLS and YYNGEE. The CDR3, as DNA: TGTGCCAGCAGCGGACAGGACAGGGCCCCCACTGAAGCTTTCTTT. This gives the protein CASSGQDRAPTEAFF.

The gene calls are TRBV7-8 and TRBJ2-3, with D perhaps TRBD2 (5 bases). Trimming shortened V by 5 bases and J by 0 bases, and 12 bases separated the two germline ends. The length of the CDR3 is 15 residues. In germline, CDR1 is SGHVS, CDR2 FQNEAQ. The CDR3 protein is CASSPSLYSTDTQYF. The CDR3, as DNA: TGTGCCAGCAGCCCTAGCCTCTACAGCACAGATACGCAGTATTTT.

This clonotype was counted many times. This chain joins TRBV29-1 and TRBJ1-1; weak D call: TRBD1 (5 bases). The V and J ends lost 3 bases and 11 bases respectively, with 7 bases between them. CDR1 and CDR2 (germline): SQVTM, ANQGSEA. The CDR3 sequence is 9 residues long. In DNA form, the CDR3 reads TGCAGCGTTGATGGGGGGGCTTTCTTT. Translation gives CSVDGGAFF.

This clonotype has a count of ten or more. This chain links TRBV12-3 or TRBV12-4 with TRBJ1-1; D is ambiguous. The CDR3 loop spans 12 amino acids. Between the trimmed V and J ends, which lost 8 bases and 0 bases, there was a span of 7 bases. CDR3 residues: CASSPVNTEAFF. DNA of the CDR3: TGTGCCAGCTCACCCGTGAACACTGAAGCTTTCTTT.

The chain is built from TRBV5-4 and TRBJ1-2; tentative D call: TRBD1 (5 bases). Per germline, CDR1 SGHNT and CDR2 YYREEE (reference sequence). The CDR3 runs 15 residues. Trimming shortened V by 0 bases and J by 7 bases, and 16 bases separated the two germline ends. The CDR3 is CASSLADSPYSGYTF. For the CDR3, the DNA is TGTGCCAGCAGCTTGGCAGACAGTCCTTATTCTGGCTACACCTTC.

This clonotype was seen repeatedly, ten times or more. The chain recombines TRBV10-3 with TRBJ2-2; D is uncertain. Germline CDR1 and CDR2: ENHRY and SYGVKD. The CDR3 totals 12 residues. The ends were cut back, 11 bases at V and 4 bases at J, with 11 bases in the middle. The CDR3 loop reads CAVAWTTGELFF. CDR3 coding DNA: TGTGCCGTCGCCTGGACCACCGGGGAGCTGTTTTTT.

This clonotype was picked up many times. The V gene is TRBV20-1, the J gene TRBJ1-4, with TRBD1 matching over 10 bases. CDR1 and CDR2 (germline): DFQATT, SNEGSKA (reference sequence). Trimming took 1 base from V and 4 from J; bases not matched to a gene: 3. CDR3 length equals 15 residues. The CDR3 DNA reads as TGCAGTGCTAGAGGTTGGGACAGGGGTAATGAAAAACTGTTTTTT. Its translation: CSARGWDRGNEKLFF.

This clonotype was counted many times. This chain connects TRBV27 to TRBJ1-1, with D perhaps TRBD1 (5 bases). Germline V gene sequence: CDR1 MNHEY, CDR2 SMNVEV (reference sequence). Between the trimmed V and J ends, which lost 3 bases and 4 bases, there was a span of 15 bases. This CDR3 comprises 15 residues. CDR3 amino acids: CASSLGPGLATEAFF. The CDR3 nucleotides read TGTGCCAGCAGTTTGGGGCCAGGGTTGGCCACTGAAGCTTTCTTT.

In this sample, this clonotype turned up a few times. The CDR3 DNA reads as TGCAGTGCTAAGAAGAAGGGGATCTACGAGCAGTACTTC. The encoded protein is CSAKKKGIYEQYF. The rearrangement links TRBV20-1 to TRBJ2-7, with a possible D match to TRBD1 (5 bases). The CDR3 extends over 13 amino acids. Germline V gene data show CDR1 as DFQATT and CDR2 as SNEGSKA (reference sequence). Deletions cut 4 bases from V and 3 bases from J, with 13 bases between.

This clonotype was observed at least ten times. The rearrangement uses TRBV11-2 and TRBJ2-4; D may be TRBD1 (5 bases). The ends were cut back, 4 bases at V and 6 bases at J, with 7 bases in the middle. The germline V gene has CDR1 SGHAT and CDR2 FQNNGV. The CDR3 has 12 amino acids. This chain's CDR3 is CASSYDRNIQYF. The CDR3 nucleotides read TGTGCCAGCAGCTACGACAGAAACATTCAGTACTTC.